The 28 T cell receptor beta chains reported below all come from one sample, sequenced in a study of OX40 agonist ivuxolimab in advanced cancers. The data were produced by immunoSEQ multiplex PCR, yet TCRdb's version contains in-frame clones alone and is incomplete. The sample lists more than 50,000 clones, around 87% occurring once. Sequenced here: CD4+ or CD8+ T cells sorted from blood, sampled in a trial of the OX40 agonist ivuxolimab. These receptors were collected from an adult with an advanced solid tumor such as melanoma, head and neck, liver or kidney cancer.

The CDR3 protein is CASSLTGPPQMYEQYF. The CDR3 DNA follows: TGCGCCAGCAGCTTGACAGGTCCACCCCAAATGTACGAGCAGTACTTC. The gene calls are TRBV5-1 and TRBJ2-7; D is perhaps TRBD1 (5 bases). The CDR3 length is 16 residues. The germline CDR1 and CDR2 sequences are SGHRS and YFSETQ. The V gene lost 1 base and the J gene lost 4 bases, with 18 bases spanning the gap.

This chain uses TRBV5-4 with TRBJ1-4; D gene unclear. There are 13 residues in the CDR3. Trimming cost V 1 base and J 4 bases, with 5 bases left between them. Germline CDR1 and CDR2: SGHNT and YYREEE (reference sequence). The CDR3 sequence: CASSLIGNEKLFF. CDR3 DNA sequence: TGTGCCAGCAGCTTGATCGGTAATGAAAAACTGTTTTTT.

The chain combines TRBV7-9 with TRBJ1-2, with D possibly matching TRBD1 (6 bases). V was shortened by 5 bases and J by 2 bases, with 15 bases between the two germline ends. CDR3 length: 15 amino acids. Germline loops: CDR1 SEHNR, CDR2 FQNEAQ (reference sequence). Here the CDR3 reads CASSGGARQNYGYTF. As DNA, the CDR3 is TGTGCCAGCAGCGGGGGGGCGCGTCAAAACTATGGCTACACCTTC.

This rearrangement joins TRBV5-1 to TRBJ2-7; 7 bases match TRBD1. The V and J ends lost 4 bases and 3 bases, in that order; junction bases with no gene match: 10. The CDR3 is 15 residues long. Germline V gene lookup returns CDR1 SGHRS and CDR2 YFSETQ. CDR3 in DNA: TGCGCCAGCAGCCTTTTCTCGACAGGGAACTACGAGCAGTACTTC. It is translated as CASSLFSTGNYEQYF.

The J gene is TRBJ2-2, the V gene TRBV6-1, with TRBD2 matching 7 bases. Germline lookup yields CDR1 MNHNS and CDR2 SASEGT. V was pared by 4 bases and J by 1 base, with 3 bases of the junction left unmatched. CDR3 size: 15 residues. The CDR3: CASSVGGWNTGELFF. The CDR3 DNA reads TGTGCCAGCAGTGTGGGGGGGTGGAACACCGGGGAGCTGTTTTTT.

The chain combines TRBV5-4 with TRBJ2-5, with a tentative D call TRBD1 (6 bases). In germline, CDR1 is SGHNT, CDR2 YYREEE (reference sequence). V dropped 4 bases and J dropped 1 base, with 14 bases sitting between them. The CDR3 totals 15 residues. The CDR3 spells CASSNGMTGQETQYF. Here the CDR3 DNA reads TGTGCCAGCAGCAATGGGATGACAGGCCAAGAGACCCAGTACTTC.

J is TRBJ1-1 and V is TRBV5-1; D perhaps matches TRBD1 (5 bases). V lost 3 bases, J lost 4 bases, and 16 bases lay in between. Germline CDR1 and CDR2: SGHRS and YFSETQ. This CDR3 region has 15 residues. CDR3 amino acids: CASSSSTGTATEAFF. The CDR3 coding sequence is TGCGCCAGCAGCTCGTCAACTGGGACGGCCACTGAAGCTTTCTTT. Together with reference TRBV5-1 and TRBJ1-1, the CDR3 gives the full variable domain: KAGVTQTPRYLIKTRGQQVTLSCSPISGHRSVSWYQQTPGQGLQFLFEYFSETQRNKGNFPGRFSGRQFSNSRSEMNVSTLELGDSALYLCASSSSTGTATEAFFGQGTRLTVV.

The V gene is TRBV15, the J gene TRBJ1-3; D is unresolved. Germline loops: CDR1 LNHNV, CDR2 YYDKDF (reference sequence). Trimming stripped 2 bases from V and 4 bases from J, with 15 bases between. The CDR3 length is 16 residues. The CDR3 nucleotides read TGTGCCACCAGCAGACCAACCATTACCCGCGGAAACACCATATATTTT. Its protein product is CATSRPTITRGNTIYF. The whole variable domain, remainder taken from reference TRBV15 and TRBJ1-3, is DAMVIQNPRYQVTQFGKPVTLSCSQTLNHNVMYWYQQKSSQAPKLLFHYYDKDFNNEADTPDNFQSRRPNTSFCFLDIRSPGLGDTAMYLCATSRPTITRGNTIYFGEGSWLTVV.

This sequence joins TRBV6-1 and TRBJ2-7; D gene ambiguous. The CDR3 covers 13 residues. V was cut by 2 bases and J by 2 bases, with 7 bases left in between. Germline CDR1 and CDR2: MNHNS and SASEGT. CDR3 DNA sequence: TGTGCCAGCAGTGAACCGGCCGCCTACGAGCAGTACTTC. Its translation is CASSEPAAYEQYF.

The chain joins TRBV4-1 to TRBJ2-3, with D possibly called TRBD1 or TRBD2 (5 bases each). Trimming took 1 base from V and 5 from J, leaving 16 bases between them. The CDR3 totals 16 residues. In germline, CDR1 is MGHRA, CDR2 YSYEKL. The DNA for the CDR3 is TGCGCCAGCAGCCAAGGCTCGGGGACCTCAAGAGATACGCAGTATTTT. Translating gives CASSQGSGTSRDTQYF.

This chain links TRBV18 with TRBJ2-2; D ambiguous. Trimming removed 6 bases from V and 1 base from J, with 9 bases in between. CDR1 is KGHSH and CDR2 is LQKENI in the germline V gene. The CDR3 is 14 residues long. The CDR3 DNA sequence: TGTGCCAGCTCCCCGACCATGAACACCGGGGAGCTGTTTTTT. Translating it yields CASSPTMNTGELFF.

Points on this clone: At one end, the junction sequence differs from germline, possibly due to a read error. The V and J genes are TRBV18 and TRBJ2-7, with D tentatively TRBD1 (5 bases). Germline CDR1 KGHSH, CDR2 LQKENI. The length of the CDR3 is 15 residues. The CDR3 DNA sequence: TGTACCAGCTCACCCCTGAGCAGGGATTTCGACGAGCAGTACTTC. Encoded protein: CTSSPLSRDFDEQYF. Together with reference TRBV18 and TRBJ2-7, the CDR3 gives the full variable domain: NAGVMQNPRHLVRRRGQEARLRCSPMKGHSHVYWYRQLPEEGLKFMVYLQKENIIDESGMPKERFSAEFPKEGPSILRIQQVVRGDSAAYFCTSSPLSRDFDEQYFGPGTRLTVT.

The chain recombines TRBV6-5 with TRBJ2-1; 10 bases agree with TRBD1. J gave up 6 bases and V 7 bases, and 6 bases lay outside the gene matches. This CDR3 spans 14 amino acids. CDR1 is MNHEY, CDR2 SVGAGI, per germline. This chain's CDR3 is CASTGRDRGNEQFF. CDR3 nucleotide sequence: TGTGCCAGCACTGGTAGGGACAGGGGCAATGAGCAGTTCTTC.

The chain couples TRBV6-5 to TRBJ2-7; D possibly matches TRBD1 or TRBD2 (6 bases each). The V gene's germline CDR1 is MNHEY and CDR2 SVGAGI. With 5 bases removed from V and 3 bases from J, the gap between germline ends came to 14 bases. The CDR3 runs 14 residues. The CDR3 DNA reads TGTGCCAGCAGTGATGGAGGGGGGAACTACGAGCAGTACTTC. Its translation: CASSDGGGNYEQYF.

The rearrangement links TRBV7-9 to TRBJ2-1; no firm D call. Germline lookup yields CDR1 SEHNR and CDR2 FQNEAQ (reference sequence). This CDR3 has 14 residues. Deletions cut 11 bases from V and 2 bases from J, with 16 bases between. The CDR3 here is CASTQSSPYNEQFF. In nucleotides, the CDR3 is TGTGCCTCCACCCAGAGTAGCCCCTACAATGAGCAGTTCTTC.

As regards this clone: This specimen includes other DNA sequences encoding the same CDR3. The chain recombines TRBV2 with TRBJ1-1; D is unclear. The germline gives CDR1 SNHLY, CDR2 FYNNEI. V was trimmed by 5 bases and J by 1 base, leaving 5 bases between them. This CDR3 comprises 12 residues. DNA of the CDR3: TGTGCCAGCAGTCAGACGAACACTGAAGCTTTCTTT. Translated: CASSQTNTEAFF.

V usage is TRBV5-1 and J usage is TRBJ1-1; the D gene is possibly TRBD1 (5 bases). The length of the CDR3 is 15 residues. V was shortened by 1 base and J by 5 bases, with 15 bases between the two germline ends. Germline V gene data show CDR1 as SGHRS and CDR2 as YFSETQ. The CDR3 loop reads CASSLSQGPGTEAFF. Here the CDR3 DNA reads TGCGCCAGCAGCTTGAGCCAGGGCCCGGGGACTGAAGCTTTCTTT.

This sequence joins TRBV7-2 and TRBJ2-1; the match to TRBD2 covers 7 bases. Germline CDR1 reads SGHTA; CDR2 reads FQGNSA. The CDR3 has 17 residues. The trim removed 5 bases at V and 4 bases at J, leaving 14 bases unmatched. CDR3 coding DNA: TGTGCCAGCAGCATTCACCCGCCTAGCGGCCCTTACAATGAGCAGTTCTTC. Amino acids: CASSIHPPSGPYNEQFF.

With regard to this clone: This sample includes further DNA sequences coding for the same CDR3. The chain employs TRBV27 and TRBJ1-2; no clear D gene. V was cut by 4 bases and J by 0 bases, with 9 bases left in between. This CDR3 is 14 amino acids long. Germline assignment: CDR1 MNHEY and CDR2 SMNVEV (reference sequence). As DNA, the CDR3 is TGTGCCAGCAGTTCCCGAGCAGCTAACTATGGCTACACCTTC. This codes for CASSSRAANYGYTF.

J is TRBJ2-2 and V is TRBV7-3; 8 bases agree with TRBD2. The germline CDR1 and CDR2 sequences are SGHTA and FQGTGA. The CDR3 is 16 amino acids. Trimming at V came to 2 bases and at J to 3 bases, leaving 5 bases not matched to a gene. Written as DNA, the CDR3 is TGTGCCAGCAGCTTACAGGGAGCGGGGGACACCGGGGAGCTGTTTTTT. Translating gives CASSLQGAGDTGELFF.

The CDR3 DNA reads as TGTGCCAGCAGCTGGGGACTAGCGGGAACAGATACGCAGTATTTT. Translated, it gives CASSWGLAGTDTQYF. The chain couples TRBV5-4 to TRBJ2-3; TRBD2 matches at 13 bases. Trimming at V came to 3 bases and at J to 3 bases, leaving 1 base not matched to a gene. Germline V lookup: CDR1 SGHNT, CDR2 YYREEE (reference sequence). This CDR3 comprises 15 residues.

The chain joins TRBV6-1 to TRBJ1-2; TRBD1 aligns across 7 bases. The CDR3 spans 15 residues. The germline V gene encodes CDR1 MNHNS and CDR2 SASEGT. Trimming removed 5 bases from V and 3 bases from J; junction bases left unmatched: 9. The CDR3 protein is CASSSGGGLHYGYTF. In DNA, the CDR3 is TGTGCCAGCAGTTCAGGGGGGGGACTACACTATGGCTACACCTTC.

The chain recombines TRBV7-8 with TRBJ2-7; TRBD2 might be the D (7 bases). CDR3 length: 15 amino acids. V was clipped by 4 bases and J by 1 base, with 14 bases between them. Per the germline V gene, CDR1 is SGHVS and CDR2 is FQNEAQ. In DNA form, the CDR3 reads TGTGCCAGCAGCTCCCCCAGGGGAGGGTCCTACGAGCAGTACTTC. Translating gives CASSSPRGGSYEQYF.

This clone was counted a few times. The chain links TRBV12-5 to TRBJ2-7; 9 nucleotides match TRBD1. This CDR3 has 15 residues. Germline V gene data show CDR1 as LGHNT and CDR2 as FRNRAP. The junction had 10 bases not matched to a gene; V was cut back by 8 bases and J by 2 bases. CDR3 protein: CASLYTQGAPYEQYF. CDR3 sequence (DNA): TGTGCTAGTCTATATACACAGGGGGCGCCCTACGAGCAGTACTTC.

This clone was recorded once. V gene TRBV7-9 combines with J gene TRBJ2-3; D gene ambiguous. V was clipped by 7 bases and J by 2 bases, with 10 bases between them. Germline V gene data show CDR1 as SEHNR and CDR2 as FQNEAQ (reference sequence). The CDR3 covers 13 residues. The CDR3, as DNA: TGTGCCAGCATCTTGGGGTTCACAGATACGCAGTATTTT. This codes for CASILGFTDTQYF.

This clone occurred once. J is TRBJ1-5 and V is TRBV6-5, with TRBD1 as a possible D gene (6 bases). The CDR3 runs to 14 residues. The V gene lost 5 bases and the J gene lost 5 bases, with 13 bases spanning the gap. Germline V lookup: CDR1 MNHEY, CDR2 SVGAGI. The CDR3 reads CASSLEDRYQPQHF. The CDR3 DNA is TGTGCCAGCAGTCTCGAGGACAGATATCAGCCCCAGCATTTT.

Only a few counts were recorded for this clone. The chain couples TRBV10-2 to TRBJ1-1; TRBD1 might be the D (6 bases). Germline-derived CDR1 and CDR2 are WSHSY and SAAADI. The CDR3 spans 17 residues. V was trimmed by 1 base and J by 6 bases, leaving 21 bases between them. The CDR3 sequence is CASSEFRAGASASEAFF. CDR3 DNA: TGCGCCAGCAGTGAGTTTCGGGCGGGGGCTAGTGCCTCTGAAGCTTTCTTT.

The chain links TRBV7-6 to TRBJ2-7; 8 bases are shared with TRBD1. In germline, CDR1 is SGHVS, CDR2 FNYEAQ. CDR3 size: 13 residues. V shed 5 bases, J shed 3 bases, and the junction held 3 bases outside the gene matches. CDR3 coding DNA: TGTGCCAGCAGCCAAACAGGGGGCTACGAGCAGTACTTC. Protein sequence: CASSQTGGYEQYF.